This is a list of T cell receptor beta chains from one sample in a study of Ad26.COV2.S vaccination and SARS-CoV-2 variants. The table came from immunoSEQ multiplex PCR; TCRdb's copy has only in-frame clones and leaves some out. This repertoire shows around 320,000 clones, about 82% found once; its top ten account for 2% to 2.5%. The material sequenced was peripheral blood, taken in a trial of Ad26.COV2.S vaccine versus placebo. These receptors were obtained from a person aged 18-60 years who received the Ad26.COV2.S COVID-19 vaccine or a placebo. The CDR3 runs from the conserved cysteine through the conserved F or W. The D gene is left open where the match is weak. Clone size is not always given. Where it is, it says once, few, many or a class for expanded clones.

- TRBJ1-1 - TRBV25-1 15 TGTGCCAGCAGTGAATTGGGGTCGTTTAGCACTGAAGCTTTCTTT CASSELGSFSTEAFF
- TRBJ2-2 TRBD1 TRBV2 13 TGTGCCAGCCGGGACAGGGAGTCCGGGGAGCTGTTTTTT CASRDRESGELFF
- TRBJ2-7 TRBD2 TRBV5-4 15 TGTGCCAGCAGCTTGGTGGGACTAGCGAGCTACGAGCAGTACTTC CASSLVGLASYEQYF
once TRBJ2-3 - TRBV5-6 14 TGTGCCAGCAGCTTGAGGGCGGGCACAGATACGCAGTATTTT CASSLRAGTDTQYF
- TRBJ1-4 - TRBV5-1 14 TGCGCCAGCAGCTACCCCGGGACACCAGAAAAACTGTTTTTT CASSYPGTPEKLFF
- TRBJ1-2 - TRBV7-2 12 TGTGCCAGCACCCTACATGGATATGGCTACACCTTC CASTLHGYGYTF
- TRBJ2-7 - TRBV9 13 TGTGCCAGCAGCCTACACGGTGAATCTGAGCAGTACTTC CASSLHGESEQYF
- TRBJ2-3 - TRBV5-4 17 TGTGCCAGCAGCTCGAGGGGTCCCCCAGTTATTACAGATACGCAGTATTTT CASSSRGPPVITDTQYF
- TRBJ2-3 - TRBV15 15 TGTGCCACCGAAGGACGGACTGGCAGCACAGATACGCAGTATTTT CATEGRTGSTDTQYF
- TRBJ1-5 - TRBV29-1 13 TGCAGCGTTGGGCCGAGTGAGAATCAGCCCCAGCATTTT CSVGPSENQPQHF
- TRBJ1-1 - TRBV7-6 15 TGTGCCAGCAGCCGGGACCCAATTTCGGACACTGAAGCTTTCTTT CASSRDPISDTEAFF
- TRBJ1-2 TRBD1 TRBV7-2 14 TGTGCCAGCAGAAGGGACAGAAACCACTATGGCTACACCTTC CASRRDRNHYGYTF
- TRBJ1-5 - TRBV2 14 TGTGCCAGCAAAAGGAGGTTCACGGATCAGCCCCAGCATTTT CASKRRFTDQPQHF
- TRBJ2-7 TRBD2 TRBV5-1 15 TGCGCCAGCAGCAATAGCGGGGGCCACTCCTACGAGCAGTACTTC CASSNSGGHSYEQYF
- TRBJ2-5 - TRBV7-9 14 TGTGCCAGCAGCTTGTTTGACCTGGAAGAGACCCAGTACTTC CASSLFDLEETQYF